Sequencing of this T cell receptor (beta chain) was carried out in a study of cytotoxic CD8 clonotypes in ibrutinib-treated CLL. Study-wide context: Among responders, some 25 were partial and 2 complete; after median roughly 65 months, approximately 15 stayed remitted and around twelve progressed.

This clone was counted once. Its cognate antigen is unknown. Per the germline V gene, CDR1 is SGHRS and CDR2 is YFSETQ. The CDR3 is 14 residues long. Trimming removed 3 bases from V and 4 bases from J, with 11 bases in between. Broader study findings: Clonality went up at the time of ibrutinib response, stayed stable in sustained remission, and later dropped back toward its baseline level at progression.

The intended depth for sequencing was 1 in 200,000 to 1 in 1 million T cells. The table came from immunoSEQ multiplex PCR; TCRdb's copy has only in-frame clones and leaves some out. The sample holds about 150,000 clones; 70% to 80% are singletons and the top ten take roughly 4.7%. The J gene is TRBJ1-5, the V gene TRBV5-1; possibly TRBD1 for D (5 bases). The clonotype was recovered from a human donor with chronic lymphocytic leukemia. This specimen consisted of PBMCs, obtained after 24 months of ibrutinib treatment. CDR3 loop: CASSSQGGNQPQHF. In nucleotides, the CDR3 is TGCGCCAGCAGCTCCCAGGGTGGGAATCAGCCCCAGCATTTT.